This is a list of T cell receptor beta chains from one sample in a study of cytomegalovirus exposure and HLA in healthy donors. TCRdb keeps only in-frame clones here, not all; method: immunoSEQ multiplex PCR. Of some 200,000 clones in the sample, roughly 13% were seen once. The sequenced sample consisted of PBMCs. Receptors originate from a man aged 45 to 65 in good health and CMV-seropositive. CDR3s include the opening cysteine and the closing phenylalanine or tryptophan. The D gene is left open where the match is weak. Not every row has a clone size; where given, it reads once, few, many or a size class.

abundance,v_gene,d_gene,j_gene,CDR3aa,CDR3nt
.,TRBV18,TRBD1,TRBJ2-1,CASSRDRGGNEQFF,TGTGCCAGCTCACGAGACAGGGGGGGTAATGAGCAGTTCTTC
.,TRBV27,.,TRBJ2-6,CATRRGSFGANVLTF,TGTGCCACCCGAAGGGGTTCGTTTGGGGCCAACGTCCTGACTTTC
few,TRBV6-1,.,TRBJ1-1,CASSEGLRPDTEAFF,TGTGCCAGCAGTGAAGGGTTGAGGCCAGACACTGAAGCTTTCTTT
.,TRBV7-3,TRBD2,TRBJ2-3,CASSPGTSGFTDTQYF,TGTGCCAGCAGCCCCGGGACTAGCGGATTCACAGATACGCAGTATTTT
few,TRBV2,.,TRBJ1-1,CASSEVAYTEAFF,TGTGCCAGCAGTGAAGTAGCCTACACTGAAGCTTTCTTT
.,TRBV4-1,.,TRBJ2-3,CASSPKTGVLSTDTQYF,TGCGCCAGCAGCCCAAAGACGGGTGTTCTTAGCACAGATACGCAGTATTTT
few,TRBV5-1,.,TRBJ2-3,CASSFLGGDTQYF,TGCGCCAGCAGCTTCCTTGGCGGAGATACGCAGTATTTT
.,TRBV2,.,TRBJ2-7,CASIPRTGKYEQYF,TGTGCCAGCATACCCCGGACGGGGAAATACGAGCAGTACTTC
.,TRBV5-6,.,TRBJ1-3,CASSRRPSVGLGNTIYF,TGTGCCAGCAGCCGAAGACCCTCGGTGGGGCTAGGAAACACCATATATTTT
.,TRBV19,TRBD1,TRBJ1-6,CASSKTGESPLHF,TGTGCCAGTAGTAAGACAGGGGAATCACCCCTCCACTTT
few,TRBV5-8,.,TRBJ1-2,CASSLSGFGTVYGYTF,TGTGCCAGCAGCTTGAGCGGGTTTGGGACGGTCTATGGCTACACCTTC
.,TRBV9,.,TRBJ1-1,CASNTGLNTEAFF,TGTGCCAGCAATACAGGCCTGAACACTGAAGCTTTCTTT
.,TRBV30,TRBD1,TRBJ2-7,CAWSPTGGEQYF,TGTGCCTGGAGCCCGACAGGGGGCGAGCAGTACTTC
few,TRBV5-4,TRBD1,TRBJ1-2,CASSGGWDRAISGYTF,TGTGCCAGCAGCGGAGGCTGGGACAGAGCTATTAGCGGCTACACCTTC
few,TRBV6-6,.,TRBJ2-2,CASREMGADTGELFF,TGTGCCAGCAGAGAAATGGGGGCCGACACCGGGGAGCTGTTTTTT
.,TRBV6-1,.,TRBJ2-5,CASSEAAGETQYF,TGTGCCAGCAGTGAAGCGGCAGGGGAGACCCAGTACTTC
few,TRBV6-5,.,TRBJ2-2,CASSSPVTGELFF,TGTGCCAGCAGTTCTCCAGTCACCGGGGAGCTGTTTTTT
few,TRBV7-2,TRBD1,TRBJ1-2,CASSWDRSNYGYTF,TGTGCCAGCAGTTGGGACAGGTCTAACTATGGCTACACCTTC
few,TRBV6-5,TRBD1,TRBJ1-1,CASSYRRQGRDTEAFF,TGTGCCAGCAGTTACAGAAGACAGGGCAGGGACACTGAAGCTTTCTTT
few,TRBV7-2,TRBD2,TRBJ2-1,CASSSPPSGTKQFF,TGTGCCAGCAGCTCCCCTCCATCCGGGACTAAGCAGTTCTTC
few,TRBV7-2,.,TRBJ2-2,CASSLDRVAGELFF,TGTGCCAGCAGCTTAGACAGGGTAGCCGGGGAGCTGTTTTTT
.,TRBV7-9,.,TRBJ1-5,CASSSRGPQPQHF,TGTGCCAGCAGCTCAAGGGGTCCTCAGCCCCAGCATTTT
.,TRBV5-1,TRBD1,TRBJ1-1,CASSYLTGVMETEAFF,TGCGCCAGCAGCTACCTGACAGGGGTGATGGAAACTGAAGCTTTCTTT
few,TRBV5-1,TRBD2,TRBJ2-5,CASRSGGAAETQYF,TGCGCCAGCAGGAGCGGGGGGGCCGCAGAGACCCAGTACTTC
few,TRBV5-4,TRBD1,TRBJ2-3,CASGQGGDTQYF,TGTGCCAGCGGACAGGGTGGAGATACGCAGTATTTT
.,TRBV28,TRBD1,TRBJ1-5,CASSSPGGWGNQPQHF,TGTGCCAGCAGTTCTCCAGGGGGCTGGGGCAATCAGCCCCAGCATTTT
.,TRBV30,.,TRBJ1-2,CAWSVSFRVGYTF,TGTGCCTGGAGTGTGTCCTTCCGGGTTGGCTACACCTTC
few,TRBV12-2,.,TRBJ2-2,CAPQPHAGSTGELFF,TGTGCGCCCCAACCCCACGCGGGGAGCACCGGGGAGCTGTTTTTT
few,TRBV5-6,TRBD1,TRBJ1-5,CASSFTGTGRRQPQHF,TGTGCCAGCAGTTTTACCGGGACAGGGAGACGTCAGCCCCAGCATTTT
.,TRBV27,.,TRBJ1-6,CASSFSKLLPNSPLHF,TGTGCCAGCAGTTTTAGTAAATTACTTCCTAATTCACCCCTCCACTTT
.,TRBV5-5,.,TRBJ2-3,CASSFGGTQYF,TGTGCCAGCAGCTTTGGCGGTACGCAGTATTTT
few,TRBV6-5,TRBD1,TRBJ2-7,CASSLTGDHYEQYF,TGTGCCAGCAGCTTAACAGGGGACCACTACGAGCAGTACTTC
.,TRBV27,TRBD1,TRBJ1-6,CASRTGASSPLHF,TGTGCCAGCCGGACAGGGGCAAGTTCACCCCTCCACTTT
few,TRBV7-2,TRBD1,TRBJ1-1,CASSRDRGLNTEAFF,TGTGCCAGCAGCAGAGACAGGGGGCTGAACACTGAAGCTTTCTTT
few,TRBV6-5,TRBD2,TRBJ2-1,CASRSLAATYNEQFF,TGTGCCAGCAGATCACTAGCGGCGACCTACAATGAGCAGTTCTTC
few,TRBV6-1,.,TRBJ1-2,CASSDVTSLF,TGTGCCAGCAGTGATGTGACATCTTTATTC
.,TRBV5-6,TRBD1,TRBJ1-4,CASRSGQGAGEKLFF,TGTGCCAGCCGATCGGGACAGGGGGCGGGTGAAAAACTGTTTTTT
few,TRBV4-1,.,TRBJ2-7,CASSQAHPAYEQYF,TGCGCCAGCAGCCAAGCCCACCCGGCCTACGAGCAGTACTTC
.,TRBV5-6,TRBD1,TRBJ2-4,CASSLGWGQGTKNIQYF,TGTGCCAGCAGCTTGGGGTGGGGACAGGGGACCAAAAACATTCAGTACTTC
few,TRBV30,TRBD2,TRBJ2-3,CAWRLAGGRDTQYF,TGTGCCTGGAGGCTAGCGGGGGGGCGAGATACGCAGTATTTT
.,TRBV7-2,TRBD1,TRBJ1-2,CASSPNRGNPSQYGYTF,TGTGCCAGCAGCCCTAACAGGGGAAACCCTTCCCAATATGGCTACACCTTC
.,TRBV4-3,TRBD2,TRBJ2-3,CASSPRTSGVTDTQYF,TGCGCCAGCAGCCCAAGGACTAGCGGGGTCACAGATACGCAGTATTTT
.,TRBV7-2,.,TRBJ1-4,CASSPEAQGGEKLFF,TGTGCCAGCAGCCCAGAGGCACAGGGTGGGGAAAAACTGTTTTTT
.,TRBV5-1,TRBD2,TRBJ2-7,CASSLEGQGGYEQYF,TGCGCCAGCAGCTTGGAGGGGCAGGGAGGGTACGAGCAGTACTTC